This T cell receptor beta chain came from a study of CD8 T cells in ankylosing spondylitis. TCRdb used MiXCR to reprocess the 5' RACE reads, holding one entry per CDR3 protein. This sample carries more than 600,000 distinct CDR3 sequences, 15% to 20% of them seen once, and the ten largest clones take roughly a fifth. The table lists this clonotype with a few counts. Its antigen is currently unknown. The V end was cut by 0 bases, the J end by 2 bases, with 11 bases between. CDR1 is LGHNA, CDR2 YNFKEQ, per germline. This CDR3 is 16 amino acids long. Study findings and constraints: Typical of ankylosing spondylitis blood, it appeared, was a TCR beta motif of fewer than ten highly homologous variants.

J is TRBJ2-1 and V is TRBV4-2, with D perhaps matching TRBD2 (6 bases). The sequence was collected from a male donor with ankylosing spondylitis. Sequenced: blood, either unsorted or a sorted T cell fraction (not recorded which). The CDR3 spells CASSQDRGGPYNEQFF. The CDR3 DNA follows: TGTGCCAGCAGCCAAGATCGAGGAGGGCCCTACAATGAGCAGTTCTTC.